A single sample is the source of the 20 T cell receptor beta chains below, sequenced in a study of blood T cell repertoires in COVID-19 (dated by TCRdb to about 2020). The method behind the library was the immunoSEQ multiplex PCR assay. TCRdb holds this immuneACCESS table with in-frame rearrangements only. Some clones are missing; in checked studies, unresolved V genes explain under half, and the rest has no known cause. Across this sample there are 150,000 to 200,000 clones, with around 80% seen only once. In total, the top ten clones hold roughly 9% of the sample. Material: peripheral blood. The receptor set was obtained from an elderly woman with active or convalescent COVID-19.

The chain uses TRBV7-3 and TRBJ2-2; D gene uncertain. The germline gives CDR1 SGHTA, CDR2 FQGTGA. V gave up 5 bases and J gave up 6 bases, with 13 bases separating them. This CDR3 has 14 amino acids. CDR3 protein: CASSARGQPGELFF. CDR3 bases: TGTGCCAGCAGCGCCCGAGGCCAGCCCGGGGAGCTGTTTTTT.

The chain recombines TRBV5-5 with TRBJ1-1; D is ambiguous. This CDR3 is built from 13 residues. CDR1 SGHKS and CDR2 YYEKEE come from the germline V gene (reference sequence). V lost 1 base to trimming and J lost 7 bases, with 11 bases between them. The CDR3 loop reads CASSLNSRREAFF. CDR3 in DNA: TGTGCCAGCAGCTTGAACAGCCGGCGTGAAGCTTTCTTT.

This clone has only one observation. The CDR3 nucleotides read TGTGCCAGCAGTCCCAGGGACTATAATTCACCCCTCCACTTT. Translated, it gives CASSPRDYNSPLHF. The rearrangement uses TRBV6-2 or TRBV6-3 and TRBJ1-6; TRBD1 might be the D (5 bases). V was clipped by 5 bases and J by 3 bases, with 8 bases between them. The length of the CDR3 is 14 residues. The V gene's germline CDR1 is MNHEY and CDR2 SVGEGT.

J is TRBJ2-5 and V is TRBV19, with TRBD1 matching 9 bases. The CDR3 is made up of 15 amino acids. The junction had 11 bases not matched to a gene; V was cut back by 7 bases and J by 5 bases. Germline CDR1 reads LNHDA; CDR2 reads SQIVND (reference sequence). The CDR3 DNA reads as TGTGCCAGTAATTCTAAACAGGGGGCCTGGGAGACCCAGTACTTC. Amino acids: CASNSKQGAWETQYF.

This chain connects TRBV27 to TRBJ1-1; 9 nucleotides align to TRBD1. CDR1 and CDR2 from the germline V gene are MNHEY and SMNVEV (reference sequence). After removal of 7 bases from V and 4 bases from J, the junction contained 7 bases not matched to a gene. This CDR3 region has 14 residues. The CDR3 loop reads CASTYGTGSTEAFF. CDR3 DNA sequence: TGTGCCAGCACGTACGGGACAGGGAGCACTGAAGCTTTCTTT.

The chain joins TRBV11-2 to TRBJ2-5; TRBD2 matches 7 bases. With V trimmed by 3 bases and J by 7 bases, 11 bases remained unmatched. Germline lookup yields CDR1 SGHAT and CDR2 FQNNGV. CDR3 size: 15 residues. The CDR3 DNA is TGTGCCAGCAGCTTGTCCGGGGGGTTAGTAGGGACCCAGTACTTC. Translation: CASSLSGGLVGTQYF.

The gene calls are TRBV29-1 and TRBJ2-4, with TRBD1 as a possible D gene (6 bases). Germline CDR1 is SQVTM and CDR2 is ANQGSEA. V was pared by 5 bases and J by 0 bases, with 14 bases between. CDR3 size: 15 residues. In DNA form, the CDR3 reads TGCAGCGTTACAGGGTTGGCCCAAGCCAAAAACATTCAGTACTTC. Translation gives CSVTGLAQAKNIQYF. Based on the CDR3 plus reference TRBV29-1 and TRBJ2-4, the full variable domain is SAVISQKPSRDICQRGTSLTIQCQVDSQVTMMFWYRQQPGQSLTLIATANQGSEATYESGFVIDKFPISRPNLTFSTLTVSNMSPEDSSIYLCSVTGLAQAKNIQYFGAGTRLSVL.

The V and J genes are TRBV18 and TRBJ1-1; a possible D gene is TRBD1 (5 bases). Germline values: CDR1 KGHSH, CDR2 LQKENI. The V end was cut by 5 bases, the J end by 6 bases, with 10 bases between. The CDR3 length is 12 residues. CDR3 loop: CASSEARAEAFF. The DNA of the CDR3 is TGTGCCAGCTCAGAGGCCAGGGCTGAAGCTTTCTTT.

V is TRBV7-2 and J is TRBJ1-3; D gene unclear. The germline V gene encodes CDR1 SGHTA and CDR2 FQGNSA. V lost 2 bases, J lost 3 bases, and 14 bases lay in between. The CDR3 sequence is 16 residues long. This CDR3 reads CASSLSPRQIGNTIYF. The CDR3 bases are TGTGCCAGCAGCTTATCTCCCAGGCAGATTGGAAACACCATATATTTT. The entire variable domain, with the rest obtained from reference TRBV7-2 and TRBJ1-3, is as follows: GAGVSQSPSNKVTEKGKDVELRCDPISGHTALYWYRQSLGQGLEFLIYFQGNSAPDKSGLPSDRFSAERTGGSVSTLTIQRTQQEDSAVYLCASSLSPRQIGNTIYFGEGSWLTVV.

The V and J genes are TRBV7-2 and TRBJ1-2, with D unresolved. Trimming stripped 0 bases from V and 0 bases from J, with 8 bases between. This CDR3 has 15 residues. Germline CDR1 and CDR2: SGHTA and FQGNSA. The CDR3 here is CASSLARNANYGYTF. In DNA form, the CDR3 reads TGTGCCAGCAGCTTAGCCAGGAACGCTAACTATGGCTACACCTTC.

V and J are TRBV10-3 and TRBJ2-7, with a tentative D call TRBD2 (7 bases). This CDR3 region has 13 residues. Deletions cut 3 bases from V and 3 bases from J, with 9 bases between. Germline CDR1 and CDR2: ENHRY and SYGVKD. CDR3 sequence reads: CAISEGGGYEQYF. The DNA of the CDR3 is TGTGCCATCAGTGAAGGGGGGGGCTACGAGCAGTACTTC.

The chain combines TRBV3-1 (or the pseudogene TRBV3-2) with TRBJ2-1; D is perhaps TRBD2 (5 bases). From germline, CDR1 is LGHDT and CDR2 YNNKEL (reference sequence). CDR3 length equals 11 residues. V dropped 6 bases and J dropped 8 bases, with 8 bases sitting between them. This CDR3 reads CASSLAYEQFF. The DNA for the CDR3 is TGTGCCAGCAGTTTAGCGTATGAGCAGTTCTTC.

This clone was seen just once. The chain has TRBV13 and TRBJ1-3, with 7 bases fitting TRBD1. The CDR3 loop spans 16 amino acids. CDR1 and CDR2 from the germline V gene are PRHDT and FYEKMQ (reference sequence). V lost 5 bases to trimming and J lost 0 bases; unmatched junction nucleotides: 7. The CDR3 nucleotides are TGTGCCAGCAGCCTTGGCGGACAGGCCTCTGGAAACACCATATATTTT. This codes for CASSLGGQASGNTIYF.

Note on this clone: The germline gene is not matched at one end of the junction; a read error may be the cause. The genes are TRBV15 and TRBJ2-1; D perhaps matches TRBD1 (5 bases). The CDR3 runs to 17 residues. Germline V gene lookup returns CDR1 LNHNV and CDR2 YYDKDF (reference sequence). CDR3 nucleotide sequence: TGTGCCACCAGCAGAGATCCCGACAGCGCCTCCCACAATGAGCAGTTCTTC. Amino acid sequence: CATSRDPDSASHNEQFF.

V gene TRBV18 combines with J gene TRBJ1-2; D uncertain. Trimming pared 3 bases from V and 0 bases from J, leaving 5 bases between. Per the germline V gene, CDR1 is KGHSH and CDR2 is LQKENI. The CDR3 is 13 residues long. The CDR3 spells CASSPRANYGYTF. Here the CDR3 DNA reads TGTGCCAGCTCACCCCGGGCTAACTATGGCTACACCTTC.

The chain uses TRBV6-5 and TRBJ1-2, with a weak D call TRBD1 (5 bases). V was cut by 11 bases and J by 5 bases, with 18 bases left in between. CDR1 and CDR2 (germline): MNHEY, SVGAGI. The CDR3 length is 13 residues. The CDR3 loop is CASGSGLMYGYTF. As DNA, the CDR3 is TGTGCCTCTGGGTCGGGACTGATGTATGGCTACACCTTC.

The chain links TRBV3-1 (or the pseudogene TRBV3-2) to TRBJ2-7, with 7 bases fitting TRBD2. Germline CDR1 reads LGHDT; CDR2 reads YNNKEL (reference sequence). This CDR3 is built from 14 residues. The J segment lost 2 bases and the V segment lost 6 bases, leaving 7 bases of the junction unmatched. CDR3 nucleotide sequence: TGTGCCAGCAGTTTTAGGGCGGGGGCCTACGAGCAGTACTTC. Protein: CASSFRAGAYEQYF.

The chain uses TRBV10-3 and TRBJ1-1; 11 nucleotides align to TRBD1. CDR1 and CDR2 (germline): ENHRY, SYGVKD. After removal of 4 bases from V and 8 bases from J, the junction contained 6 bases not matched to a gene. The CDR3 consists of 14 residues. The CDR3 protein is CAISGTGGASEAFF. The DNA for the CDR3 is TGTGCCATCAGTGGGACAGGGGGCGCGTCGGAAGCTTTCTTT.

The J gene is TRBJ1-2, the V gene TRBV10-2; a weak D match, TRBD1 (6 bases). The germline V and J ends were trimmed by 0 bases and 7 bases, with 18 bases remaining between them. Germline V lookup: CDR1 WSHSY, CDR2 SAAADI. The CDR3 runs to 16 residues. The CDR3 region is CASSESTRGAIPGYTF. For the CDR3, the DNA is TGCGCCAGCAGTGAGTCGACCCGGGGGGCTATCCCTGGCTACACCTTC.

The DNA for the CDR3 is TGTGCCAGCAGCCGGGACAGGAAGGGGAATGAGCAGTTCTTC. It codes for CASSRDRKGNEQFF. The chain recombines TRBV6-5 with TRBJ2-1, with 8 bases identical to TRBD1. Germline CDR1 is MNHEY and CDR2 is SVGAGI. This CDR3 is built from 14 residues. Trimming at V came to 6 bases and at J to 7 bases, leaving 8 bases not matched to a gene.